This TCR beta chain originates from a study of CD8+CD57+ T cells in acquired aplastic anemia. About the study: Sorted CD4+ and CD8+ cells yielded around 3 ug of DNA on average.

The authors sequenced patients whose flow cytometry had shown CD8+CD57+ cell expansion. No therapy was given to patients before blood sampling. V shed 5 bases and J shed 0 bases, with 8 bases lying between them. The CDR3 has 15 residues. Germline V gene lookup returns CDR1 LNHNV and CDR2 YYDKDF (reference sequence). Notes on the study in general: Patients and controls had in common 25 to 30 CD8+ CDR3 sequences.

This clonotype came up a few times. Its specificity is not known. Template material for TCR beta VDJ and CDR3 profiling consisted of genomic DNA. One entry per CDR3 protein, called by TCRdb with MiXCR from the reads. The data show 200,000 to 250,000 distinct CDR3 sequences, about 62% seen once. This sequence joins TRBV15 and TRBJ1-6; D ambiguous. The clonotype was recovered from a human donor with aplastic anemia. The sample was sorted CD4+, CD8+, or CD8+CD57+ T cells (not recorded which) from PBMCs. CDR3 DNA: TGTGCCACCAGCGCGCAAGGCTCCTATAATTCACCCCTCCACTTT. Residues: CATSAQGSYNSPLHF.